Listed below are T cell receptor beta chains from one sample, sequenced in a study of T cells after yellow fever vaccination. TCRdb redid the calling of the 5' RACE reads with MiXCR, one entry per CDR3 protein. The data show about 120,000 distinct CDR3 sequences, with around 7.2% seen just once and approximately 2.7% held by the top ten. The sequencing used CD4+ T cells sorted from PBMCs, collected more than 40 days after the first yellow fever vaccination. The receptor source for this set is a man aged 18 to 29 who received the YFV17D yellow fever vaccine. Each CDR3 is given with its conserved first and last residue. The D gene is left open where the match is weak. Clone sizes are shown as how often the clone was seen (once, few, many) or a class if it is expanded.

19,TRBD1,TRBJ2-6,TRBV3-1,many,CASSQGQGLVGSGANVLTF,TGTGCCAGCAGCCAAGGACAGGGGCTGGTTGGGTCTGGGGCCAACGTCCTGACTTTC
12,TRBD1,TRBJ1-1,TRBV5-1,many,CASSPTGLLAFF,TGCGCCAGCAGCCCGACAGGGCTATTAGCTTTCTTT
15,-,TRBJ2-6,TRBV7-2,many,CASNLGGAGANVLTF,TGTGCCAGCAACTTGGGGGGGGCCGGGGCCAACGTCCTGACTTTC
14,TRBD1,TRBJ2-3,TRBV24-1,many,CATSEGQSTDTQYF,TGTGCCACCAGCGAGGGACAGTCCACAGATACGCAGTATTTT
13,-,TRBJ1-1,TRBV6-5,many,CASSRGRHTEAFF,TGTGCCAGCAGTAGGGGTAGGCACACTGAAGCTTTCTTT
13,TRBD1,TRBJ2-1,TRBV20-1,many,CSASTGAVDEQFF,TGCAGTGCTAGTACAGGGGCGGTAGATGAGCAGTTCTTC
15,TRBD2,TRBJ2-2,TRBV12-3/TRBV12-4,many,CASSLGLANTGELFF,TGTGCCAGCAGTCTCGGACTAGCAAACACCGGGGAGCTGTTTTTT
13,-,TRBJ1-6,TRBV7-2,many,CASSLTTAPPLHF,TGTGCCAGCAGCTTAACAACCGCCCCACCCCTCCACTTT
15,-,TRBJ2-2,TRBV7-6,many,CASSLWGRGTGELFF,TGTGCCAGCAGCTTGTGGGGGCGAGGCACCGGGGAGCTGTTTTTT
14,-,TRBJ2-7,TRBV3-1,many,CASSQAPQVYEQYF,TGTGCCAGCAGCCAAGCACCCCAGGTCTACGAGCAGTACTTC
13,TRBD1,TRBJ1-5,TRBV4-3,many,CASSQDRGQPQHF,TGCGCCAGCAGCCAGGACAGGGGTCAGCCCCAGCATTTT
12,-,TRBJ1-5,TRBV29-1,many,CSVGSNDQPQHF,TGCAGCGTTGGATCGAACGATCAGCCCCAGCATTTT
12,-,TRBJ2-3,TRBV5-1,many,CASSSGSDTQYF,TGCGCCAGCAGTAGCGGCTCAGATACGCAGTATTTT
15,-,TRBJ1-4,TRBV9,many,CASSVGAVLNEKLFF,TGTGCCAGCAGCGTAGGGGCTGTCCTAAATGAAAAACTGTTTTTT